These 18 T cell receptor beta chains came from one sample sequenced in a study of CD8 T cells in Susac syndrome. The RNA input was about 0.5 to 1 ug, and it was reverse transcribed with random hexamers. TCRdb reprocessed the immunoSEQ multiplex PCR reads via MiXCR and lists one record per CDR3 protein. The sample records about 200,000 distinct CDR3 sequences, 90% to 95% being singletons. The material sequenced was CD4+ T cells from PBMCs. The origin of the receptors is a human donor with Susac syndrome.

The CDR3 loop is CSVVGGLGQPQHF. The CDR3 region has the DNA TGCAGCGTTGTCGGCGGTTTAGGTCAGCCCCAGCATTTT. J is TRBJ1-5 and V is TRBV29-1; no definite D call. The CDR3 runs to 13 residues. V lost 4 bases to trimming and J lost 6 bases, with 13 bases between them. Germline values: CDR1 SQVTM, CDR2 ANQGSEA.

The V call is TRBV5-4, the J call TRBJ1-1; D is undetermined. Deletions cut 0 bases from V and 0 bases from J, with 9 bases between. CDR1 is SGHNT, CDR2 YYREEE, per germline (reference sequence). CDR3 length: 15 amino acids. The CDR3: CASSLAQAMNTEAFF. CDR3 DNA: TGTGCCAGCAGCTTGGCGCAGGCCATGAACACTGAAGCTTTCTTT.

V usage is TRBV14 and J usage is TRBJ1-1; TRBD1 agrees at 7 bases. Germline V gene sequence: CDR1 SGHDN, CDR2 FVKESK. Trimming at V came to 3 bases and at J to 5 bases, leaving 15 bases not matched to a gene. This CDR3 comprises 17 residues. The CDR3 loop is CASSHYQGRDSGTEAFF. Here the CDR3 DNA reads TGTGCCAGCAGCCACTATCAAGGCCGGGACAGCGGGACTGAAGCTTTCTTT.

In its sample, this clonotype was seen once. V usage is TRBV20-1 and J usage is TRBJ1-1; TRBD1 agrees at 7 bases. The CDR3 runs 15 residues. V shed 2 bases, J shed 9 bases, and the junction held 15 bases outside the gene matches. Germline CDR1 DFQATT, CDR2 SNEGSKA (reference sequence). The CDR3 here is CSARQGGTVMSQAFF. The CDR3 nucleotides read TGCAGTGCTAGACAGGGGGGGACAGTTATGTCACAAGCTTTCTTT.

The gene calls are TRBV5-1 and TRBJ2-6; D is undetermined. The V gene's germline CDR1 is SGHRS and CDR2 YFSETQ. Trimming took off 0 bases at V and 2 bases at J, with 6 bases between the two ends. This CDR3 is built from 15 residues. The CDR3 nucleotides are TGCGCCAGCAGCTTGGTACCGGCTGGGGCCAACGTCCTGACTTTC. Translated: CASSLVPAGANVLTF.

This chain joins TRBV7-9 and TRBJ2-2, with D perhaps assigned TRBD1 or TRBD2 (5 bases each). The germline V gene has CDR1 SEHNR and CDR2 FQNEAQ (reference sequence). V was trimmed by 5 bases and J by 6 bases, leaving 16 bases between them. This CDR3 contains 15 residues. CDR3 loop: CASSAYRTYPGELFF. The CDR3 nucleotides read TGTGCCAGCAGCGCCTACAGGACTTACCCCGGGGAGCTGTTTTTT.

The DNA of the CDR3 is TGTGCCAGCTCGAAAGAGACCCAGTACTTC. This encodes CASSKETQYF. This sequence joins TRBV2 and TRBJ2-5; D is ambiguous. V was trimmed by 8 bases and J by 3 bases, leaving 4 bases between them. Germline CDR1 is SNHLY and CDR2 is FYNNEI. CDR3 length: 10 amino acids.

The chain employs TRBV4-1 and TRBJ1-1, with D unresolved. Trimming shortened V by 1 base and J by 4 bases, and 16 bases separated the two germline ends. Germline CDR1 MGHRA, CDR2 YSYEKL. The CDR3 length is 16 residues. Here the CDR3 reads CASSQGQTRVTTEAFF. Written as DNA, the CDR3 is TGCGCCAGCAGCCAAGGCCAGACCCGTGTGACCACTGAAGCTTTCTTT.

This clonotype was observed a single time. The CDR3 is CASSLGWASYNEQFF. The CDR3 region has the DNA TGTGCCAGCAGCTTAGGTTGGGCCTCCTACAATGAGCAGTTCTTC. The genes are TRBV7-2 and TRBJ2-1, with no clear D. Trimming stripped 1 base from V and 0 bases from J, with 7 bases between. The CDR3 covers 15 residues. Germline V gene data show CDR1 as SGHTA and CDR2 as FQGNSA.

J is TRBJ1-5 and V is TRBV6-6; unclear D gene. The ends were cut back, 6 bases at V and 0 bases at J, with 9 bases in the middle. CDR3 size: 14 residues. Looked up from germline, CDR1 is MNHNY and CDR2 is SVGAGI (reference sequence). In DNA, the CDR3 is TGTGCCAGCAGCCATTCGTATAGCAATCAGCCCCAGCATTTT. Its protein is CASSHSYSNQPQHF.

The rearrangement joins TRBV2 to TRBJ1-5; TRBD1 might be the D (5 bases). Deletions cut 6 bases from V and 6 bases from J, with 9 bases between. CDR3 length: 12 amino acids. Germline lookup yields CDR1 SNHLY and CDR2 FYNNEI. Here the CDR3 reads CASRITGQPQHF. CDR3 in DNA: TGTGCCAGCAGAATAACAGGTCAGCCCCAGCATTTT.

The chain couples TRBV5-4 to TRBJ2-3; D is unclear. The V gene's germline CDR1 is SGHNT and CDR2 YYREEE (reference sequence). CDR3 size: 13 residues. The V end lost 0 bases, the J end lost 5 bases, and 7 bases lay between the germline ends. The CDR3 DNA reads TGTGCCAGCAGCTTGGGGGGTCGAGATACGCAGTATTTT. The encoded protein is CASSLGGRDTQYF.

This chain links TRBV30 with TRBJ2-7; 7 bases align to TRBD1. The CDR3 totals 15 residues. With 5 bases clipped from V and 2 bases from J, the junction kept 12 bases outside the gene matches. Looked up from germline, CDR1 is GTSNPN and CDR2 is SVGIG (reference sequence). CDR3 protein: CAWGAVGTETYEQYF. CDR3 sequence (DNA): TGTGCCTGGGGAGCCGTTGGGACAGAGACCTACGAGCAGTACTTC.

The chain recombines TRBV30 with TRBJ1-2; tentative D call: TRBD1 (6 bases). Trimming took 3 bases from V and 5 from J, leaving 16 bases between them. This CDR3 contains 14 residues. Germline lookup yields CDR1 GTSNPN and CDR2 SVGIG (reference sequence). The CDR3 DNA reads TGTGCCTGGAGCGCTGGGACATCTAGTTATGGCTACACCTTC. Amino acids: CAWSAGTSSYGYTF.

This sequence joins TRBV12-3 or TRBV12-4 and TRBJ1-2, with 7 bases fitting TRBD1. The CDR3 contains 12 residues. The trim removed 6 bases at V and 6 bases at J, leaving 4 bases unmatched. DNA for the CDR3: TGTGCCAGCAGCGCACAGGGGCATGGCTACACCTTC. Its protein product is CASSAQGHGYTF.

J is TRBJ1-3 and V is TRBV3-1; D gene ambiguous. CDR3 length: 13 residues. With 1 base removed from V and 2 bases from J, the gap between germline ends came to 3 bases. From germline, CDR1 is LGHDT and CDR2 YNNKEL (reference sequence). The chain's CDR3 is CASSQGPGNTIYF. The CDR3 coding sequence is TGTGCCAGCAGCCAAGGACCTGGAAACACCATATATTTT.

The chain carries TRBV20-1 and TRBJ2-5; 9 nucleotides agree with TRBD2. The CDR3 totals 14 residues. The ends lost 3 bases at V and 5 bases at J; junction bases unmatched: 7. The V gene's germline CDR1 is DFQATT and CDR2 SNEGSKA (reference sequence). The CDR3 loop reads CSASSRGGSETQYF. CDR3 coding DNA: TGCAGTGCTAGTTCGCGGGGGGGCTCCGAGACCCAGTACTTC.

The J gene is TRBJ2-7, the V gene TRBV24-1; maybe TRBD1 (6 bases). CDR3 size: 15 residues. The V gene lost 3 bases and the J gene lost 1 base, with 12 bases spanning the gap. CDR1 KGHDR and CDR2 SFDVKD come from the germline V gene. The CDR3 sequence: CATSDVTTGSYEQYF. CDR3 DNA: TGTGCCACCAGTGATGTAACCACAGGGTCCTACGAGCAGTACTTC.